This T cell receptor (beta chain) was found in a study of response to subunit inactivated influenza vaccine. Study outcomes and limitations: Only a handful of new T cells, the authors suggested, are recruited with each seasonal influenza vaccination.

J was trimmed by 5 bases and V by 4 bases; bases with no gene match: 8. CDR3 length equals 16 residues. Germline-derived CDR1 and CDR2 are SGDLS and YYNGEE. Worth noting for this clonotype: Antigen specificity is unknown.

TCRdb reprocessed the RT-PCR reads via MiXCR and lists one record per CDR3 protein. The data contain almost 250,000 distinct CDR3 sequences, about 12% of them singletons. V gene TRBV9 combines with J gene TRBJ2-1, with 11 nucleotides matching TRBD2. The clonotype was recovered from a middle-aged man who received an inactivated influenza vaccine. The sequenced sample was non-naive T cells sorted from PBMCs, obtained 14 to 15 days before vaccination. CDR3 region: CASSLRGGLADNEQFF. CDR3 DNA sequence: TGTGCCAGCAGCCTCCGCGGGGGACTAGCGGACAATGAGCAGTTCTTC.